This T cell receptor (beta chain) stems from a study of control samples from healthy donors and cancer patients. Germline V lookup: CDR1 LNHDA, CDR2 SQIVND (reference sequence). V lost 2 bases and J lost 4, with 13 bases in between. The CDR3 has 15 residues. The table came from immunoSEQ multiplex PCR; TCRdb's copy has only in-frame clones and leaves some out. The sample has approximately 94,000 clones; around 86% are singletons. The genes are TRBV19 and TRBJ2-3; possible D gene TRBD2, 5 bases. Sequencing was performed on blood. The receptor was isolated from a woman between 45 and 60 years old in good health. The CDR3 spells CASSIQSGGADTQYF. CDR3 DNA: TGTGCCAGTAGTATACAAAGCGGAGGAGCAGATACGCAGTATTTT.